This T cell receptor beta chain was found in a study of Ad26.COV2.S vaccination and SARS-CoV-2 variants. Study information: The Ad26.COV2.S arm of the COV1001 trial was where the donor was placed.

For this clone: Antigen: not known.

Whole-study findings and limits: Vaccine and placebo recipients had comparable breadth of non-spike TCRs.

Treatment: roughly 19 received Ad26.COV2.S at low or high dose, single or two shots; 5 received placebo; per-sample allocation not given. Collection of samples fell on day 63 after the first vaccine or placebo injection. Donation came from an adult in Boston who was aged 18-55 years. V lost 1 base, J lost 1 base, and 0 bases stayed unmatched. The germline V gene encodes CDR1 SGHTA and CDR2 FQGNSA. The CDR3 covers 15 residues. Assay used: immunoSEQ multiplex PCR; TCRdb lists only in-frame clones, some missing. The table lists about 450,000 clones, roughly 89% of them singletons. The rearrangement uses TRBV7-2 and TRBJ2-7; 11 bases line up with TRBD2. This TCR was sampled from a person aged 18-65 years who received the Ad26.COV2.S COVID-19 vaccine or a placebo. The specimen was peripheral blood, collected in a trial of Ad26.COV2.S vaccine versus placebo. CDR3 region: CASSLVAGGSYEQYV. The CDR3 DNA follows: TGTGCCAGCAGCTTAGTAGCGGGAGGGTCCTACGAGCAGTACGTC.